The source of this T cell receptor beta chain is a study of blood T cell repertoires in COVID-19. Study overall: Material from acute and convalescent COVID-19 was sourced from the United States, Italy and Spain. T cells, B-cell-depleted T cells, or PBMCs supplied cDNA or gDNA.

Methods used by the authors: Cell counts per sample came from amplifying reference gene primers. TCRdb's table, derived via immunoSEQ multiplex PCR, lists solely in-frame clones and lacks some. V and J calls and clone size are copied from that table; D and trimming were computed from the DNA. The repertoire holds roughly 11,000 clones, with around 71% as singletons. Trimming removed 6 bases from V and 0 bases from J; junction bases left unmatched: 8. Germline lookup yields CDR1 SGHNT and CDR2 YENEEA. The CDR3 contains 17 residues. The sequencing input was peripheral blood. This TCR was sampled from a man between 60 and 75 years old with COVID-19, enrolled during active disease. The chain employs TRBV11-3 and TRBJ2-2; 9 bases match TRBD1. The CDR3 DNA reads as TGTGCCAGCAGTCCTAACCGGGACAGGGCGAACACCGGGGAGCTGTTTTTT. It codes for CASSPNRDRANTGELFF.